This entry lists 31 T cell receptor beta chains sequenced from one sample in a study of OX40 agonist ivuxolimab in advanced cancers. Data came from immunoSEQ multiplex PCR; TCRdb stores just in-frame clones and leaves some out. In the table there are some 45,000 clones, 75% to 80% of which are singletons. The material was CD4+ or CD8+ T cells sorted from blood, obtained in a trial of the OX40 agonist ivuxolimab. The receptors derive from an adult with an advanced solid tumor such as melanoma, head and neck, liver or kidney cancer.

This sequence joins TRBV2 and TRBJ2-1, with 11 bases matching TRBD2. Germline V lookup: CDR1 SNHLY, CDR2 FYNNEI. This CDR3 has 12 amino acids. J lost 7 bases, V lost 10 bases, and 3 bases had no gene match. CDR3 nucleotide sequence: TGTGCCATAAGACTAGCGGGGAATGAGCAGTTCTTC. This encodes CAIRLAGNEQFF. Full variable domain (outside the CDR3, taken from reference TRBV2 and TRBJ2-1): EPEVTQTPSHQVTQMGQEVILRCVPISNHLYFYWYRQILGQKVEFLVSFYNNEISEKSEIFDDQFSVERPDGSNFTLKIRSTKLEDSAMYFCAIRLAGNEQFFGPGTRLTVL.

CDR3 coding DNA: TGTGCCAGCAGCCCTGACAGGGGGCGCGGGGCTTTCTTT. Amino acids: CASSPDRGRGAFF. The chain uses TRBV7-2 and TRBJ1-1; 10 bases agree with TRBD1. Unmatched junction bases numbered 8, after V lost 5 bases and J lost 11 bases. CDR3 length: 13 residues. Germline CDR1 SGHTA, CDR2 FQGNSA.

The rearrangement links TRBV9 to TRBJ2-1; the match to TRBD2 covers 12 bases. The CDR3 consists of 13 residues. V lost 3 bases to trimming and J lost 11 bases; unmatched junction nucleotides: 3. Germline V lookup: CDR1 SGDLS, CDR2 YYNGEE. Here the CDR3 reads CASSGLAGEQQFF. In DNA, the CDR3 is TGTGCCAGCAGCGGACTAGCGGGAGAGCAGCAGTTCTTC.

The gene calls are TRBV2 and TRBJ2-7, with D possibly being TRBD2 (6 bases). Per the germline V gene, CDR1 is SNHLY and CDR2 is FYNNEI. This CDR3 has 15 amino acids. The ends were cut back, 2 bases at V and 0 bases at J, with 11 bases in the middle. CDR3 in amino acids: CASSERGGISYEQYF. The CDR3 DNA reads TGTGCCAGCAGTGAACGGGGCGGGATCTCCTACGAGCAGTACTTC.

The chain employs TRBV19 and TRBJ2-5; D may be TRBD1 or TRBD2 (5 bases each). V lost 3 bases, J lost 7 bases, and 15 bases lay in between. Germline CDR1 and CDR2: LNHDA and SQIVND (reference sequence). The CDR3 has 14 residues. CDR3 bases: TGTGCCAGTAGTATTGAGCGGACATCAGGGACCCAGTACTTC. This codes for CASSIERTSGTQYF.

The J gene is TRBJ2-1, the V gene TRBV5-1; 10 bases are shared with TRBD1. CDR1 is SGHRS and CDR2 is YFSETQ in the germline V gene. The CDR3 has 16 amino acids. V gave up 1 base and J gave up 2 bases; unmatched junction bases: 3. Written as DNA, the CDR3 is TGCGCCAGCAGCTTGTCCGGGACAGGGGCCTACAATGAGCAGTTCTTC. Amino acid sequence: CASSLSGTGAYNEQFF.

V is TRBV10-3 and J is TRBJ1-2; D is possibly TRBD1 (5 bases). The germline gives CDR1 ENHRY, CDR2 SYGVKD. The CDR3 is made up of 14 amino acids. Trimming left V 2 bases short and J 4 bases short, with 11 bases between. The CDR3: CAISEVGGVYGYTF. The CDR3 nucleotides read TGTGCCATCAGTGAGGTTGGGGGGGTCTATGGCTACACCTTC.

V usage is TRBV7-8 and J usage is TRBJ1-2; no reliable D call. V shed 5 bases and J shed 4 bases, with 26 bases lying between them. Germline V gives CDR1 SGHVS, CDR2 FQNEAQ. The CDR3 is 18 amino acids. The CDR3 nucleotides read TGTGCCAGCAGCCGAATATTTGGACGTCCTCTTGGCTTCTATGGCTACACCTTC. This gives the protein CASSRIFGRPLGFYGYTF.

The chain carries TRBV30 and TRBJ1-5; 9 nucleotides match TRBD1. The CDR3 has 13 amino acids. The ends lost 1 base at V and 7 bases at J; junction bases unmatched: 2. Germline V gene sequence: CDR1 GTSNPN, CDR2 SVGIG (reference sequence). The CDR3 region has the DNA TGTGCCTGGAGTGCGACAGGGGGACAGCCCCAGCATTTT. This gives the protein CAWSATGGQPQHF.

The rearrangement uses TRBV7-2 and TRBJ1-2, with 8 bases identical to TRBD1. Germline CDR1 and CDR2: SGHTA and FQGNSA. The CDR3 has 14 amino acids. V was pared by 4 bases and J by 8 bases, with 9 bases of the junction left unmatched. CDR3 amino acids: CASSSQGALRGYTF. CDR3 nucleotide sequence: TGTGCCAGCAGCTCCCAGGGGGCGCTTCGGGGCTACACCTTC.

The CDR3 loop is CASGPTGYEQYF. The CDR3 bases are TGTGCCAGCGGGCCGACAGGTTACGAGCAGTACTTC. The chain is built from TRBV9 and TRBJ2-7, with D maybe TRBD1 (6 bases). The CDR3 loop spans 12 amino acids. Germline lookup yields CDR1 SGDLS and CDR2 YYNGEE. Trimming took 7 bases from V and 4 from J, leaving 12 bases between them.

The rearrangement links TRBV4-1 to TRBJ2-1; D unclear. The CDR3 spans 12 residues. CDR1 is MGHRA and CDR2 is YSYEKL in the germline V gene. Trimming removed 1 base from V and 4 bases from J, with 2 bases in between. The CDR3 loop reads CASSQGYNEQFF. The CDR3 DNA sequence: TGCGCCAGCAGCCAAGGTTACAATGAGCAGTTCTTC.

The genes are TRBV10-2 and TRBJ1-2; no clear D. Trimming took 2 bases from V and 8 from J, leaving 12 bases between them. Germline CDR1 WSHSY, CDR2 SAAADI. The CDR3 loop spans 13 amino acids. The CDR3 bases are TGCGCCAGCAGTGAGAGTAGGGCTGGGGGCTACACCTTC. Its translation is CASSESRAGGYTF.

On this clone itself: An end of the junction differs from the germline gene, which may be a read error. The J gene is TRBJ1-2, the V gene TRBV6-5; D unclear. CDR1 and CDR2 from the germline V gene are MNHEY and SVGAGI. The CDR3 runs 10 residues. The CDR3 here is CASSDWGGIF. Here the CDR3 DNA reads TGTGCCAGCAGTGACTGGGGAGGGATCTTC.

The sample holds one count of this clone. The V call is TRBV27, the J call TRBJ2-1; 7 bases fit TRBD2. Germline-derived CDR1 and CDR2 are MNHEY and SMNVEV (reference sequence). Trimming took 2 bases from V and 6 from J; bases not matched to a gene: 7. The CDR3 loop spans 15 amino acids. The DNA for the CDR3 is TGTGCCAGCAGTTTAGTGGGGGGGGTACGCAATGAGCAGTTCTTC. Translating it yields CASSLVGGVRNEQFF.

In its sample, this clone was seen a few times. The chain is built from TRBV7-2 and TRBJ1-2; D uncertain. CDR1 and CDR2 from the germline V gene are SGHTA and FQGNSA. The ends were cut back, 5 bases at V and 6 bases at J, with 13 bases in the middle. CDR3 length: 13 residues. The CDR3 sequence is CASSQDPAHGYTF. The DNA of the CDR3 is TGTGCCAGCAGCCAAGACCCTGCCCATGGCTACACCTTC. The complete variable domain, with remaining parts taken from reference TRBV7-2 and TRBJ1-2, reads GAGVSQSPSNKVTEKGKDVELRCDPISGHTALYWYRQSLGQGLEFLIYFQGNSAPDKSGLPSDRFSAERTGGSVSTLTIQRTQQEDSAVYLCASSQDPAHGYTFGSGTRLTVV.

V is TRBV5-5 and J is TRBJ2-7; tentatively, D is TRBD2 (6 bases). Trimming took 4 bases from V and 5 from J, leaving 25 bases between them. The CDR3 is 17 amino acids. Germline loops: CDR1 SGHKS, CDR2 YYEKEE (reference sequence). Here the CDR3 reads CASSPTPGGIFPNEQYF. CDR3 coding DNA: TGTGCCAGCAGCCCCACTCCCGGGGGAATATTTCCTAACGAGCAGTACTTC.

The rearrangement uses TRBV15 and TRBJ2-7; 9 bases fit TRBD1. The CDR3 consists of 15 residues. Germline V gene data show CDR1 as LNHNV and CDR2 as YYDKDF (reference sequence). V shed 5 bases, J shed 0 bases, and the junction held 5 bases outside the gene matches. DNA for the CDR3: TGTGCCACCAGCCGAGGACAGGGGAGCTCCTACGAGCAGTACTTC. It codes for CATSRGQGSSYEQYF. The full variable domain, rest sourced from reference TRBV15 and TRBJ2-7, is DAMVIQNPRYQVTQFGKPVTLSCSQTLNHNVMYWYQQKSSQAPKLLFHYYDKDFNNEADTPDNFQSRRPNTSFCFLDIRSPGLGDTAMYLCATSRGQGSSYEQYFGPGTRLTVT.

CDR3 bases: TGTGCCAGCAGTTTATGGGGGGAGGCTTTCTTT. Encoded protein: CASSLWGEAFF. This chain connects TRBV28 to TRBJ1-1, with D possibly being TRBD1 (5 bases). CDR1 and CDR2 (germline): MDHEN, SYDVKM. This CDR3 comprises 11 residues. Trimming cost V 0 bases and J 11 bases, with 7 bases left between them. The full variable domain, rest sourced from reference TRBV28 and TRBJ1-1, is DVKVTQSSRYLVKRTGEKVFLECVQDMDHENMFWYRQDPGLGLRLIYFSYDVKMKEKGDIPEGYSVSREKKERFSLILESASTNQTSMYLCASSLWGEAFFGQGTRLTVV.

This clone was observed once. J is TRBJ2-5 and V is TRBV4-3; 12 bases fit TRBD2. Trimming cost V 0 bases and J 7 bases; bases outside gene matches: 9. CDR3 length equals 17 residues. Per the germline V gene, CDR1 is LGHNA and CDR2 is YSLEER. The CDR3 reads CASSQDPSLAGGRTQYF. The CDR3 nucleotides are TGCGCCAGCAGCCAAGATCCTTCCCTAGCGGGAGGGAGGACCCAGTACTTC.

This clone is medium-sized in the sample. This chain links TRBV5-1 with TRBJ2-1, with 8 bases identical to TRBD1. Germline CDR1 and CDR2: SGHRS and YFSETQ. V lost 3 bases, J lost 9 bases, and 14 bases stayed unmatched. CDR3 length: 16 amino acids. DNA for the CDR3: TGCGCCAGCAGCTCGTCCGGGACAGGAACTCTCGGTGAGCAGTTCTTC. As protein: CASSSSGTGTLGEQFF.

The V and J genes are TRBV6-1 and TRBJ2-7; 7 bases are a match to TRBD1. Trimming removed 6 bases from V and 3 bases from J; junction bases left unmatched: 8. The CDR3 loop spans 14 amino acids. Germline V gene sequence: CDR1 MNHNS, CDR2 SASEGT. This CDR3 is CASSLRDSLYEQYF. The CDR3 DNA reads as TGTGCCAGCAGCCTCCGGGACAGCCTCTACGAGCAGTACTTC.

This sequence joins TRBV7-2 and TRBJ2-6; 10 bases are a match to TRBD2. V lost 5 bases and J lost 4; bases outside the gene matches: 8. Germline assignment: CDR1 SGHTA and CDR2 FQGNSA. The CDR3 consists of 17 residues. The CDR3, as DNA: TGTGCCAGCAGCCGGAGACTAGCGGGCAGAGGGGCCAACGTCCTGACTTTC. Amino acids: CASSRRLAGRGANVLTF.

This chain links TRBV5-1 with TRBJ1-2; 12 bases map to TRBD1. Trimming cost V 4 bases and J 7 bases; bases outside gene matches: 5. CDR1 SGHRS and CDR2 YFSETQ come from the germline V gene. This CDR3 region has 14 residues. CDR3 in DNA: TGCGCCAGCAGCGCCGGGACAGGGGGCTTTGGCTACACCTTC. It encodes CASSAGTGGFGYTF.

The V gene is TRBV6-5, the J gene TRBJ1-1; no reliable D call. CDR1 and CDR2 from the germline V gene are MNHEY and SVGAGI. The CDR3 spans 13 residues. V gave up 6 bases and J gave up 5 bases, with 13 bases separating them. The CDR3 region has the DNA TGTGCCAGCAGCCTGAACGGATTGACTGAAGCTTTCTTT. It translates to CASSLNGLTEAFF.

This rearrangement joins TRBV18 to TRBJ2-2; 10 positions agree with TRBD1. Germline V CDR1 and CDR2: KGHSH, LQKENI. V was pared by 6 bases and J by 5 bases, with 6 bases of the junction left unmatched. The CDR3 is made up of 15 amino acids. CDR3: CASSQTGGSTGELFF. In DNA form, the CDR3 reads TGTGCCAGCTCGCAGACAGGGGGCAGTACCGGGGAGCTGTTTTTT.

The chain is built from TRBV9 and TRBJ2-7, with 7 nucleotides matching TRBD1. The V gene end was trimmed by 3 bases and the J gene end by 6 bases; junction bases not matched to a gene: 15. The CDR3 runs to 16 residues. Per germline, CDR1 SGDLS and CDR2 YYNGEE. CDR3 DNA sequence: TGTGCCAGCAGCGCTTTCAAGACAGGGAAGATTGGCGAGCAGTACTTC. Amino acids: CASSAFKTGKIGEQYF.

The chain links TRBV27 to TRBJ2-3, with 10 bases that match TRBD2. Trimming removed 8 bases from V and 7 bases from J; junction bases left unmatched: 21. The length of the CDR3 is 18 residues. The germline V gene encodes CDR1 MNHEY and CDR2 SMNVEV (reference sequence). Here the CDR3 DNA reads TGTGCCAGCGCCGGGAGAGCGGGAGGGCCTGATGTGACAAATACGCAGTATTTT. It codes for CASAGRAGGPDVTNTQYF.

This clone was picked up a small number of times. The chain joins TRBV19 to TRBJ1-5; D is unresolved. Trimming cost V 5 bases and J 0 bases, with 8 bases left between them. CDR3 length equals 14 residues. Germline V lookup: CDR1 LNHDA, CDR2 SQIVND (reference sequence). The CDR3 reads CASSRSLSNQPQHF. The CDR3 region has the DNA TGTGCCAGTAGTCGATCTCTTAGCAATCAGCCCCAGCATTTT. Complete variable domain (other parts from reference TRBV19 and TRBJ1-5): DGGITQSPKYLFRKEGQNVTLSCEQNLNHDAMYWYRQDPGQGLRLIYYSQIVNDFQKGDIAEGYSVSREKKESFPLTVTSAQKNPTAFYLCASSRSLSNQPQHFGDGTRLSIL.

This chain links TRBV7-2 with TRBJ1-3; the D gene is possibly TRBD1 (5 bases). The V end was cut by 5 bases, the J end by 1 base, with 9 bases between. The CDR3 is 14 residues long. Looked up from germline, CDR1 is SGHTA and CDR2 is FQGNSA. Here the CDR3 reads CASSPGTSGNTIYF. The CDR3 nucleotides are TGTGCCAGCAGCCCCGGGACGTCTGGAAACACCATATATTTT. The whole variable domain, filled in from reference TRBV7-2 and TRBJ1-3, reads GAGVSQSPSNKVTEKGKDVELRCDPISGHTALYWYRQSLGQGLEFLIYFQGNSAPDKSGLPSDRFSAERTGGSVSTLTIQRTQQEDSAVYLCASSPGTSGNTIYFGEGSWLTVV.

The chain employs TRBV2 and TRBJ2-7; the D gene is possibly TRBD2 (7 bases). In germline, CDR1 is SNHLY, CDR2 FYNNEI. The length of the CDR3 is 13 residues. DNA for the CDR3: TGTGCTCGAGGGAGGGGGGTCTCCTACGAGCAGTACTTC. It specifies CARGRGVSYEQYF.